This T cell receptor (beta chain) appears in the sequencing data of a study of blood T cell repertoires in COVID-19. The wider study: The samples span acute and convalescent COVID-19 from the United States, Italy and Spain.

Sequencing was performed with immunoSEQ multiplex PCR; in TCRdb, only in-frame clones are kept and a portion is missing. The sample has approximately 150,000 clones, nearly 90% seen once; the top ten hold 1.5% to 2%. The CDR3 runs 13 residues. V lost 0 bases to trimming and J lost 8 bases, with 8 bases between them. CDR1 and CDR2 from the germline V gene are GTSNPN and SVGIG (reference sequence). The sequenced sample consisted of peripheral blood. The rearrangement links TRBV30 to TRBJ1-6; D remains unclear. The source of this sequence is a man aged 65-85 years with acute or convalescent COVID-19. The CDR3 region is CAWSVILDSPLHF. In DNA form, the CDR3 reads TGTGCCTGGAGTGTGATACTCGATTCACCCCTCCACTTT.